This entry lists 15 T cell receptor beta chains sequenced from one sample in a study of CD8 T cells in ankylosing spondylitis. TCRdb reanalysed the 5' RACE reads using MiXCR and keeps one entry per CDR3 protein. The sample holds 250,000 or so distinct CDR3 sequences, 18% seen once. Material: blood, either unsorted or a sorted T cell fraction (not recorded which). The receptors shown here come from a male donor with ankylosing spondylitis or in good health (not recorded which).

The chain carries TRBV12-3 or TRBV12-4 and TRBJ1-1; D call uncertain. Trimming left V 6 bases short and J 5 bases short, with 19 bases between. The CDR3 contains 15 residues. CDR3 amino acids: CASSPEAGVWTEAFF. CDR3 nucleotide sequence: TGTGCCAGCAGCCCCGAGGCCGGGGTATGGACTGAAGCTTTCTTT.

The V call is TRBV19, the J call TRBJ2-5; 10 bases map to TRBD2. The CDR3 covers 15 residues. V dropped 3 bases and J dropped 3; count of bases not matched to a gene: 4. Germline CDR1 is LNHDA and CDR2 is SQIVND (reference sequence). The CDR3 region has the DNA TGTGCCAGTAGTATGTGGACTAGCGGAAAAGAGACCCAGTACTTC. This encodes CASSMWTSGKETQYF.

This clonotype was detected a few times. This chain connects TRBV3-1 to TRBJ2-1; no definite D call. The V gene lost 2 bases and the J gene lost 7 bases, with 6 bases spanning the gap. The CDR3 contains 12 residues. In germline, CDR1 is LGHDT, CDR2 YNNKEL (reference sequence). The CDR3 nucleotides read TGTGCCAGCAGCCAACGGGTTAATGAGCAGTTCTTC. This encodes CASSQRVNEQFF.

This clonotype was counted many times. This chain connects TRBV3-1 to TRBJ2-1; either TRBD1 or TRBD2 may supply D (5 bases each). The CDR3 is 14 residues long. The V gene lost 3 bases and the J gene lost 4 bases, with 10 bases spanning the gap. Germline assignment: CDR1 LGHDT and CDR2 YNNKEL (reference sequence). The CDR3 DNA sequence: TGTGCCAGCAGCCAGGGGGTCGAGTACAATGAGCAGTTCTTC. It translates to CASSQGVEYNEQFF.

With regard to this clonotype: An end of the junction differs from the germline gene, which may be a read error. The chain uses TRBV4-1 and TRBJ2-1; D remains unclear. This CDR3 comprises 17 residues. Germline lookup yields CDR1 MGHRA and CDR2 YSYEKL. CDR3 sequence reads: CASSQDLLTVPYSEQFF. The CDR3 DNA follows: TGCGCCAGCAGCCAAGATCTTTTAACAGTCCCCTACAGTGAGCAGTTCTTC.

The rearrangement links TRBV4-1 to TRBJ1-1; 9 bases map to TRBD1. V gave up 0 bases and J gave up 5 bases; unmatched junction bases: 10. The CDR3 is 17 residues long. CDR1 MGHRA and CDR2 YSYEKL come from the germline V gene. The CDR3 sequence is CASSQDSDRGIRTEAFF. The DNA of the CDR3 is TGCGCCAGCAGCCAAGACAGTGACAGGGGGATAAGGACTGAAGCTTTCTTT.

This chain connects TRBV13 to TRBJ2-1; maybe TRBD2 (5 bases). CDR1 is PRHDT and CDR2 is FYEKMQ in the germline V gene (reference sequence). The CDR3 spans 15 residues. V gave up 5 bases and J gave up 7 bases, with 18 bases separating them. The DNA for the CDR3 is TGTGCCAGCAGCCTTTCGCGAGGGATGAATAATGAGCAGTTCTTC. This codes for CASSLSRGMNNEQFF.

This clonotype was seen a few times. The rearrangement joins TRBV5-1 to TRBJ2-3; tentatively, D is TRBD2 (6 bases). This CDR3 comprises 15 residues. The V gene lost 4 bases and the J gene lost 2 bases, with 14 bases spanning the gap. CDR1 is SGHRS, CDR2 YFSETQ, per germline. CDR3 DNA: TGCGCCAGCAGCGGAGGGGACTCTCTCACAGATACGCAGTATTTT. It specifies CASSGGDSLTDTQYF.

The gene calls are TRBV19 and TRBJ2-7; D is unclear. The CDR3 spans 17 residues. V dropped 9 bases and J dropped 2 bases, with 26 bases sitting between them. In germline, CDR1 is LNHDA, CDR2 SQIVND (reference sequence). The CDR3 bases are TGTGCCAGGAGGTTCGAGGCGGCCCCGGTTCTAGCCTACGAGCAGTACTTC. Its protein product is CARRFEAAPVLAYEQYF.

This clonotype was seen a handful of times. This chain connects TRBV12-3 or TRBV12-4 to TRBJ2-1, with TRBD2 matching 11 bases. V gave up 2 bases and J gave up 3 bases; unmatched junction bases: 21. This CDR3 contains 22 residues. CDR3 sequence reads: CASSLMGGVGTSGILLYNEQFF. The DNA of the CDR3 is TGTGCCAGCAGTTTAATGGGGGGAGTGGGGACTAGCGGAATATTACTCTACAATGAGCAGTTCTTC.

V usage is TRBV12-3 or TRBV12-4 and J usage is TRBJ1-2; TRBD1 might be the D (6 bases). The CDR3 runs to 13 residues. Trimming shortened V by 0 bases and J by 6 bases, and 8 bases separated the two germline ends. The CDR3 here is CASSLAPGDGYTF. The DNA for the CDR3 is TGTGCCAGCAGTTTAGCGCCAGGGGATGGCTACACCTTC.

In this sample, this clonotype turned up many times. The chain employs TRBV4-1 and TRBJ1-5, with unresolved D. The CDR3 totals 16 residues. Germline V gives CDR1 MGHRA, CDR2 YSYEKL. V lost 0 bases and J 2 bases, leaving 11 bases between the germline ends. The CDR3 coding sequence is TGCGCCAGCAGCCAAGAATCGAACGGGGGCAATCAGCCCCAGCATTTT. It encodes CASSQESNGGNQPQHF.

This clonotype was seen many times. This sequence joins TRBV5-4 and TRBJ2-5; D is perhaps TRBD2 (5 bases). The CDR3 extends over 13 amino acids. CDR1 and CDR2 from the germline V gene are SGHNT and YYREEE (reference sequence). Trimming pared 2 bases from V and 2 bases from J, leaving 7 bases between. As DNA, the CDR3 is TGTGCCAGCAGCTTTCCGGGGCAAGAGACCCAGTACTTC. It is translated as CASSFPGQETQYF. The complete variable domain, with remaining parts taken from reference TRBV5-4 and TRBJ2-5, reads ETGVTQSPTHLIKTRGQQVTLRCSSQSGHNTVSWYQQALGQGPQFIFQYYREEENGRGNFPPRFSGLQFPNYSSELNVNALELDDSALYLCASSFPGQETQYFGPGTRLLVL.

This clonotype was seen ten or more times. The CDR3 spells CASSQGLELNEQYF. The DNA for the CDR3 is TGTGCCAGCAGCCAAGGGCTAGAACTGAACGAGCAGTACTTC. The chain combines TRBV3-1 with TRBJ2-7; no clear D. The germline CDR1 and CDR2 sequences are LGHDT and YNNKEL (reference sequence). V gave up 1 base and J gave up 5 bases, with 12 bases separating them. The CDR3 has 14 residues.

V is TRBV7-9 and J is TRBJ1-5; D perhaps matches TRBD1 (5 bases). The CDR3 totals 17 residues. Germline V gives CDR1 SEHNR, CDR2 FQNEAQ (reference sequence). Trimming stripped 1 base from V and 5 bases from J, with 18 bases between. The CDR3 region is CASSLDTPGREYQPQHF. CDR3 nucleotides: TGTGCCAGCAGCTTAGATACCCCGGGACGTGAGTATCAGCCCCAGCATTTT.